This T cell receptor (beta chain) was identified during a study of blood T cell repertoires in COVID-19. Study information: The United States, Italy and Spain provided the acute and convalescent COVID-19 samples. PBMCs, B-cell-depleted T cells, or T cells provided the cDNA or gDNA that made up the material.

Germline V lookup: CDR1 MNHEY, CDR2 SVGAGI. Between the trimmed V and J ends, which lost 5 bases and 6 bases, there was a span of 16 bases. The CDR3 covers 14 residues. Original data processing: Nucleated cell number was recorded as an estimate derived from reference gene primer amplification. Data came from immunoSEQ multiplex PCR; TCRdb stores just in-frame clones and leaves some out. The V and J calls and clone size are taken from that table; D and trimming were inferred from the DNA. The data show fewer than 350,000 clones, 80% to 90% seen once. The Seattle site enrolled patients during active infection and followed them longitudinally.

Input material: peripheral blood. The chain links TRBV6-5 to TRBJ1-2, with D possibly being TRBD1 (5 bases). The TCR was taken from a woman aged 25 to 45 with COVID-19, enrolled during active disease. CDR3 in DNA: TGTGCCAGCAGTACCCAGGGCAGGGAGGATGGCTACACCTTC. Translated, it gives CASSTQGREDGYTF.